This passage covers 16 T cell receptor beta chains from one sample sequenced in a study of blood T cell repertoires in COVID-19. The repertoire was sequenced with immunoSEQ multiplex PCR; TCRdb's copy has only in-frame clones and lacks some. In the table there are about 160,000 clones, more than 65% of which are singletons. Sequencing was performed on peripheral blood. These receptors all come from a woman of 80 years or more with acute or convalescent COVID-19.

This chain connects TRBV5-1 to TRBJ1-1; TRBD1 aligns across 7 bases. Germline CDR1 and CDR2: SGHRS and YFSETQ. The V and J ends lost 1 base and 4 bases, in that order; junction bases with no gene match: 4. There are 14 residues in the CDR3. Here the CDR3 reads CASSLQGVGTEAFF. In DNA form, the CDR3 reads TGCGCCAGCAGCTTGCAGGGGGTCGGCACTGAAGCTTTCTTT.

The chain has TRBV19 and TRBJ2-7; TRBD1 aligns across 9 bases. CDR1 and CDR2 from the germline V gene are LNHDA and SQIVND (reference sequence). The CDR3 has 13 amino acids. Trimming took 5 bases from V and 4 from J; bases not matched to a gene: 3. The CDR3 sequence: CASSLQGAYEQYF. For the CDR3, the DNA is TGTGCCAGTAGTCTACAGGGGGCATACGAGCAGTACTTC.

This chain links TRBV7-9 with TRBJ2-2; 10 positions match TRBD1. The trim removed 4 bases at V and 6 bases at J, leaving 8 bases unmatched. The CDR3 extends over 16 amino acids. Germline V CDR1 and CDR2: SEHNR, FQNEAQ (reference sequence). The CDR3 coding sequence is TGTGCCAGCAGCTCAGGACAGGGGGTATCTTCCGGGGAGCTGTTTTTT. This sequence encodes CASSSGQGVSSGELFF.

V usage is TRBV10-2 and J usage is TRBJ1-4; unclear D gene. With 4 bases removed from V and 2 bases from J, the gap between germline ends came to 8 bases. CDR3 size: 14 residues. The germline CDR1 and CDR2 sequences are WSHSY and SAAADI. CDR3: CASSGGATNEKLFF. The DNA for the CDR3 is TGCGCCAGCAGTGGGGGAGCGACTAATGAAAAACTGTTTTTT.

J is TRBJ1-1 and V is TRBV5-1; possibly TRBD1 for D (6 bases). V dropped 3 bases and J dropped 4 bases, with 13 bases sitting between them. This CDR3 has 14 residues. Germline V CDR1 and CDR2: SGHRS, YFSETQ. The CDR3 is CASSSDRLITEAFF. DNA of the CDR3: TGCGCCAGCAGCTCCGACAGGTTAATCACTGAAGCTTTCTTT.

The chain has TRBV3-1 (or the pseudogene TRBV3-2) and TRBJ2-2; a possible D gene is TRBD2 (5 bases). V was cut by 1 base and J by 6 bases, with 12 bases left in between. There are 15 residues in the CDR3. Germline values: CDR1 LGHDT, CDR2 YNNKEL (reference sequence). CDR3 sequence reads: CASSQGEYRAGELFF. In nucleotides, the CDR3 is TGTGCCAGCAGCCAAGGGGAGTACCGTGCCGGGGAGCTGTTTTTT.

CDR3 residues: CASSQTAGETQYF. CDR3 nucleotides: TGCGCCAGCAGCCAAACAGCTGGAGAGACCCAGTACTTC. The chain combines TRBV5-1 with TRBJ2-5; no reliable D call. Trimming took off 4 bases at V and 4 bases at J, with 11 bases between the two ends. Looked up from germline, CDR1 is SGHRS and CDR2 is YFSETQ. The CDR3 has 13 amino acids. Variable domain in full (rest from reference TRBV5-1 and TRBJ2-5): KAGVTQTPRYLIKTRGQQVTLSCSPISGHRSVSWYQQTPGQGLQFLFEYFSETQRNKGNFPGRFSGRQFSNSRSEMNVSTLELGDSALYLCASSQTAGETQYFGPGTRLLVL.

The CDR3 spells CASTEGTGLNGYTF. In DNA form, the CDR3 reads TGTGCCAGTACGGAAGGGACAGGACTGAACGGCTACACCTTC. The genes are TRBV19 and TRBJ1-2, with 8 bases matching TRBD1. The trim removed 7 bases at V and 8 bases at J, leaving 12 bases unmatched. The CDR3 totals 14 residues. The V gene's germline CDR1 is LNHDA and CDR2 SQIVND (reference sequence).

V usage is TRBV18 and J usage is TRBJ1-5; maybe TRBD1 (6 bases). CDR3 length equals 14 residues. V gave up 6 bases and J gave up 6 bases, with 15 bases separating them. CDR1 KGHSH and CDR2 LQKENI come from the germline V gene. As DNA, the CDR3 is TGTGCCAGCTCCCTCGACAGGATCACTCAGCCCCAGCATTTT. The encoded protein is CASSLDRITQPQHF.

This chain's CDR3 is CASSLGHSMNTEAFF. The DNA of the CDR3 is TGTGCCAGCAGCTTAGGTCACAGCATGAACACTGAAGCTTTCTTT. The V call is TRBV7-8, the J call TRBJ1-1; unclear D gene. Germline values: CDR1 SGHVS, CDR2 FQNEAQ. Trimming took 1 base from V and 0 from J, leaving 9 bases between them. The CDR3 covers 15 residues.

The chain recombines TRBV5-4 with TRBJ2-1; 7 bases are shared with TRBD2. The CDR3 loop spans 16 amino acids. The germline V gene has CDR1 SGHNT and CDR2 YYREEE (reference sequence). J lost 8 bases, V lost 4 bases, and 15 bases had no gene match. This CDR3 is CASSLGTRLAGDEQFF. DNA for the CDR3: TGTGCCAGCAGCCTAGGGACGCGACTAGCCGGAGATGAGCAGTTCTTC.

This chain uses TRBV6-1 with TRBJ2-5; D is perhaps TRBD1 (5 bases). CDR1 MNHNS and CDR2 SASEGT come from the germline V gene. V was pared by 3 bases and J by 3 bases, with 14 bases between. This CDR3 spans 15 amino acids. The DNA of the CDR3 is TGTGCCAGCAGTGAGACCAGGGTGATGGAAGAGACCCAGTACTTC. Amino acids: CASSETRVMEETQYF.

V and J are TRBV5-8 and TRBJ2-5, with 14 bases identical to TRBD2. Unmatched junction bases numbered 5, after V lost 5 bases and J lost 5 bases. Germline CDR1 SGHTS, CDR2 YDEGEE. The CDR3 sequence is 15 residues long. This CDR3 is CASSSGLAGEETQYF. The CDR3 DNA reads as TGTGCCAGCAGTTCGGGACTAGCGGGGGAGGAGACCCAGTACTTC.

The genes are TRBV12-5 and TRBJ2-4; D unresolved. The CDR3 has 17 residues. Trimming stripped 4 bases from V and 0 bases from J, with 16 bases between. The germline CDR1 and CDR2 sequences are LGHNT and FRNRAP. CDR3 residues: CASGSKPLLLAKNIQYF. CDR3 DNA: TGTGCTAGTGGTTCAAAGCCCCTCCTTTTAGCCAAAAACATTCAGTACTTC. The full variable domain, rest sourced from reference TRBV12-5 and TRBJ2-4, is DARVTQTPRHKVTEMGQEVTMRCQPILGHNTVFWYRQTMMQGLELLAYFRNRAPLDDSGMPKDRFSAEMPDATLATLKIQPSEPRDSAVYFCASGSKPLLLAKNIQYFGAGTRLSVL.

The chain recombines TRBV19 with TRBJ1-2, with a weak D call TRBD1 (6 bases). This CDR3 has 16 residues. V lost 5 bases to trimming and J lost 2 bases, with 18 bases between them. From germline, CDR1 is LNHDA and CDR2 SQIVND (reference sequence). DNA for the CDR3: TGTGCCAGTAGTTCAGGGGTCCTTATTGGGAACTATGGCTACACCTTC. Amino acids: CASSSGVLIGNYGYTF.

The V gene is TRBV10-1, the J gene TRBJ1-3; no clear D gene. The ends were cut back, 6 bases at V and 4 bases at J, with 28 bases in the middle. The CDR3 runs 19 residues. The germline CDR1 and CDR2 sequences are WNHNN and SYGVQD (reference sequence). CDR3 sequence reads: CASSFPFAAEWSRGNTIYF. In DNA, the CDR3 is TGCGCCAGCAGCTTCCCCTTCGCGGCAGAATGGTCAAGGGGAAACACCATATATTTT.